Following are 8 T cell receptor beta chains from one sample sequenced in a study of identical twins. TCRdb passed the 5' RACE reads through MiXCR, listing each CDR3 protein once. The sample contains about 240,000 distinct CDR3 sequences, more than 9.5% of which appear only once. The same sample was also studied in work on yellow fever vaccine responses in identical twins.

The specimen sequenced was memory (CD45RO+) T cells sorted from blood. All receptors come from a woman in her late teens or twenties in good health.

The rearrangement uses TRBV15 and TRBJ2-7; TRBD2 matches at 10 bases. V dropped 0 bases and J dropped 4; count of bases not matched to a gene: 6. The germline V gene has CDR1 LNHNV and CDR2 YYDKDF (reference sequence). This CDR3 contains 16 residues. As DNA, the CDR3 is TGTGCCACCAGCAGAGATCTCCTAGCGGGGGATTACGAGCAGTACTTC. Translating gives CATSRDLLAGDYEQYF.

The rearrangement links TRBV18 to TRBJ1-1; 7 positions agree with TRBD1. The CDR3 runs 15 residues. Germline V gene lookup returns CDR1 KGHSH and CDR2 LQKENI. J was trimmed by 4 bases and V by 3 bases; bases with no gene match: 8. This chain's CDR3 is CASSPNRGLATEAFF. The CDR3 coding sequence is TGTGCCAGCTCACCCAACAGGGGTCTGGCCACTGAAGCTTTCTTT.

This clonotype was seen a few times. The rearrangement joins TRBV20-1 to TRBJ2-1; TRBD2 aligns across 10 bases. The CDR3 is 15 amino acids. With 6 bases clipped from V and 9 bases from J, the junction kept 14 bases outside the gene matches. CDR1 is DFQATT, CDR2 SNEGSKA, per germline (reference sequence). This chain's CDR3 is CSASRLAGVSSEQFF. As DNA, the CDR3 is TGCAGTGCCTCCAGGCTAGCGGGAGTTTCTAGTGAGCAGTTCTTC.

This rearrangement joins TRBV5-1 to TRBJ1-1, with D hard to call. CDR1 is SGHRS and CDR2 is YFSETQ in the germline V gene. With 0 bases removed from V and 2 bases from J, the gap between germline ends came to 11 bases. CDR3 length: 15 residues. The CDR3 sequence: CASSLGRGSNTEAFF. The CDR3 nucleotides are TGCGCCAGCAGCTTGGGGCGGGGAAGTAACACTGAAGCTTTCTTT.

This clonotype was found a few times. CDR3 bases: TGTGCCAGCAGCCAAGGGACAGGGACCTCAGAGACCCAGTACTTC. Translating gives CASSQGTGTSETQYF. V usage is TRBV3-1 and J usage is TRBJ2-5, with 8 bases matching TRBD1. The CDR3 runs to 15 residues. The V and J ends lost 1 base and 4 bases, in that order; junction bases with no gene match: 5. The germline V gene has CDR1 LGHDT and CDR2 YNNKEL (reference sequence).

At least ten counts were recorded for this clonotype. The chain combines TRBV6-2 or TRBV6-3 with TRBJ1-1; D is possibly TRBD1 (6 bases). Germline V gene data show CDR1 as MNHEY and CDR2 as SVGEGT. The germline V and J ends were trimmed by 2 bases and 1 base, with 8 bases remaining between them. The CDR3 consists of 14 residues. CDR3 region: CASSYQTGNTEAFF. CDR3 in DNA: TGTGCCAGCAGTTACCAGACAGGGAACACTGAAGCTTTCTTT.

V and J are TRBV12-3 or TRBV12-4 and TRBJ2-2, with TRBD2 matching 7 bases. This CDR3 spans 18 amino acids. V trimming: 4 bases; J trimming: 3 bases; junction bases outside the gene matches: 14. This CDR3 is CASSSNAALASHTGELFF. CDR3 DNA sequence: TGTGCCAGCAGTTCAAATGCGGCACTAGCGAGCCACACCGGGGAGCTGTTTTTT.

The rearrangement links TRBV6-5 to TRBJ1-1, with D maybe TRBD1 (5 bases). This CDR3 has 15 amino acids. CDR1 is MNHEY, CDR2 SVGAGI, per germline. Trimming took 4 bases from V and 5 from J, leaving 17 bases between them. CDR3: CASSLKGVAGTEAFF. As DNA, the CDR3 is TGTGCCAGCAGTTTAAAAGGGGTAGCGGGGACTGAAGCTTTCTTT.